This T cell receptor (beta chain) was captured by sequencing in a study of shared clonotypes between healthy human individuals (TCRdb year 2020). About the full investigation: The cohort comprised a couple of women and three men aged 18 to 49 years. Leukapheresis yielded between about 0.9 and 10 billion PBMCs per donor. Libraries were prepared and TCR repertoires were sequenced by different laboratories using diverse techniques, in order to increase sequencing depth and limit assay-specific biases. For each donor, CD4 naive and CD4 memory were each given three plates, CD8 naive was given two plates, and CD8 memory was given one plate. Blood TCR repertoires of five healthy adults were deeply sequenced to estimate repertoire size and the extent of clonotype sharing between individuals.

V is clipped by 0 bases and J by 6 bases, and the sequence between their germline boundaries is 15 bases long. The cysteine opens and the phenylalanine closes a CDR3 of 15 amino acids. The only DNA kept is the CDR3, 45 bases in frame from the first base. The germline V gene specifies MDHEN as CDR1 and SYDVKM as CDR2. Using the deep immunoSEQ assay, TCR CDR3 regions were amplified from genomic DNA by multiplex PCR. Genomic DNA extracted from each cell subset was distributed evenly over all wells of several immunoSEQ 96-well plates, and each plate served as one replicate. For sorted subsets, 150 to 250 ng of genomic DNA, equivalent to 25,000 to 35,000 T cell genomes, went into each replicate PCR. Purified libraries were measured with a Qubit 3.0 fluorometer, size-checked on a Bioanalyzer 2100, and measured again with the KAPA Library Quantification kit. Every immunoSEQ 96-well plate was sequenced on a separate single-read 150-cycle Illumina NextSeq 550 flow cell. The paper's processing steps were these. Because the immunoSEQ output held only junctional sequences and lacked quality scores, the filtering could not match the filtering applied to full-length reads. Sequences were annotated with PyIR, a Python wrapper for IgBLAST v1.9, using IMGT germline references to assign V/J genes and CDR3. Any read was removed if the V/J assignment was weak (E-value above 1e-6), the CDR3 was missing, or the read contained stop codons, out-of-frame junctions, or ambiguous translated residues. V3J clonotypes were defined as sequences sharing an identical inferred V gene, J gene, and CDR3 amino acid sequence. To compute the percentage overlap between repertoires, the number of shared unique clonotypes was divided by the size of the smaller repertoire. Repertoire richness was assessed with RTK rarefaction, the Chao1 estimator, and Recon v2.1 estimates of unobserved clonotypes. For all TCRbeta clonotypes obtained by the gDNA method from a few donors, generation probabilities were computed with OLGA. TCRdb holds this immuneACCESS table with in-frame rearrangements only. Some clones are missing; in checked studies, unresolved V genes explain under half, and the rest has no known cause. V and J calls and clone size are as listed in that table; D and trimming were resolved from the DNA. In all, the sample holds about 650,000 clones, and just under 97% of those were seen once. Roughly 0.1% of the sample comes from the top ten.

Comment on this clone: Its cognate antigen has yet to be identified. Base quality data are lacking; no much larger clone is found one base away.

The full study reports these points: Roughly 5% of naive CD4, more than 3% of naive CD8, approximately 2.2% of memory CD4, and 0.35% to 0.5% of memory CD8 clonotypes were shared across several donors. Compared with non-shared clonotypes, clonotypes shared by all four sorted-subset donors had higher generation probabilities. Larger estimated clonotype richness was generally found for naive subsets than for memory subsets. Because the study included a small number of donors, the genetic and exposure-history diversity represented was limited. Pairwise subsampling led to the expectation that sequencing depth would affect the degree of clonotype sharing among donors. Sampling was limited to blood, and TCR repertoires in tissue likely differ from TCR repertoires in blood. Even with the large sequencing depth, rarefaction of the sorted-subset datasets indicated that sequencing was incomplete.

CD8 naive samples were obtained by positive selection for CCR7 among CD45RO-negative cells, yielding a CD45RA+CCR7+ population from which TemRA cells were excluded. Healthy HIV-negative adults with no recently reported acute infections or vaccinations were included as donors. All donors were Caucasian adults living in Nashville, Tennessee, USA. After blood collection by leukapheresis, PBMCs were isolated using Ficoll-Histopaque density gradient centrifugation and then cryopreserved in the vapor phase of liquid nitrogen. Analytical flow cytometry was used to check the purity and quantity of each magnetically sorted T cell population. Each sorted fraction had its genomic DNA isolated and then quantified by UV absorbance on a Nanodrop 2000c.

Sequenced material: naive CD8+ T cells sorted from blood. In light of the paper, this sample's cell subset or site label describes: CD45RA+CCR7+. This clonotype originated in a woman in her 30s in good health. Here the chain combines TRBV28 and TRBJ2-7; the best D guess is TRBD2, with 6 bases matching. The bases read TGTGCCAGCAGTTTATGGAGCGGGCGACGCGTCGAGCAGTACTTC. Its translation reads: CASSLWSGRRVEQYF.